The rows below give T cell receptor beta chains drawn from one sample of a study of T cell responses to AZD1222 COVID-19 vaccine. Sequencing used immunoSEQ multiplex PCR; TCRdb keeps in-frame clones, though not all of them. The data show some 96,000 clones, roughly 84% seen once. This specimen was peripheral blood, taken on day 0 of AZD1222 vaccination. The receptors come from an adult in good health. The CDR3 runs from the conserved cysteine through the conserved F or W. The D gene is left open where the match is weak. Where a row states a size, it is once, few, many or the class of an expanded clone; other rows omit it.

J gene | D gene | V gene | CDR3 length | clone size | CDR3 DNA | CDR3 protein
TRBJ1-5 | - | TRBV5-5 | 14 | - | TGTGCCAGCAGTTTGGGGGGGCCCCATCAGCCCCAGCATTTT | CASSLGGPHQPQHF
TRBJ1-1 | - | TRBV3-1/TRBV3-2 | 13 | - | TGTGCCAGCCGCCTTGGACAGTCCTCTGAAGCTTTCTTT | CASRLGQSSEAFF
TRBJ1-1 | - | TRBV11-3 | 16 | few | TGTGCCAGCAGCTTAGGGTTGGGGCGGGGGAACACTGAAGCTTTCTTT | CASSLGLGRGNTEAFF
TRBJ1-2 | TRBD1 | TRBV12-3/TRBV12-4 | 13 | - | TGTGCCAGCACCTCGGGACAGGGTGTAGGCTACACCTTC | CASTSGQGVGYTF
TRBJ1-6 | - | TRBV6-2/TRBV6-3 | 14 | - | TGTGCCAGCAGTTACATAATCGGGAATTCACCCCTCCACTTT | CASSYIIGNSPLHF
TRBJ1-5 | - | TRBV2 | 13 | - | TGTGCCAGCCGATACAGGGAAGGTCAGCCCCAGCATTTT | CASRYREGQPQHF
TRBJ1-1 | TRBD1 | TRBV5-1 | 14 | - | TGCGCCAGCAGCTACGACAGGGTTGGGGCTGAAGCTTTCTTT | CASSYDRVGAEAFF
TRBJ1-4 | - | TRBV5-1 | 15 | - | TGCGCCAGCAGCTTGCCGGGACCGCCGACGGAAAAACTGTTTTTT | CASSLPGPPTEKLFF
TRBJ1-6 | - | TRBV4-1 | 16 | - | TGCGCCAGCAGCGAATCGACAGCATTCTATAATTCACCCCTCCACTTT | CASSESTAFYNSPLHF
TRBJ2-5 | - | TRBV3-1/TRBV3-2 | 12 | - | TGTGCCAGCAGCCGAGACGCAGAGACCCAGTACTTC | CASSRDAETQYF
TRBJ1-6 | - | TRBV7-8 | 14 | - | TGTGCCAGCAACGACAGAGGGCTAAATTCACCCCTCCACTTT | CASNDRGLNSPLHF
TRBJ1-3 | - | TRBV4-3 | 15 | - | TGCGCCAGCAGCTCCGCAGGGTTGTCTGGAAACACCATATATTTT | CASSSAGLSGNTIYF
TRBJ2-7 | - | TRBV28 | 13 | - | TGTGCCAGCAGTTCTCCCGGTCGTGAAGAGCAGTACTTC | CASSSPGREEQYF
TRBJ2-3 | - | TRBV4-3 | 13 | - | TGCGCCAGCAGCCAGGGAAGCACAGATACGCAGTATTTT | CASSQGSTDTQYF
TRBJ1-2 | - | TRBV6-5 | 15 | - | TGTGCCAGCAGAGCAGGGGTTTGGCTAAACTATGGCTACACCTTC | CASRAGVWLNYGYTF
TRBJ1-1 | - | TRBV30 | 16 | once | TGTGCCTGGAGTCGCTTCGGGGGGCAGATGAACACTGAAGCTTTCTTT | CAWSRFGGQMNTEAFF
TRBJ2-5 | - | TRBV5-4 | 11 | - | TGTGCCAGCACCCGAGGGACGTCCCAGTACTTC | CASTRGTSQYF
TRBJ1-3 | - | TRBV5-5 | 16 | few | TGTGCCAGCAGCCCGCCCGACAGGCCCTCTGGAAACACCATATATTTT | CASSPPDRPSGNTIYF
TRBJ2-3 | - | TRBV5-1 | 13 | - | TGCGCCAGCAGCGGCGGGGGCACAGATACGCAGTATTTT | CASSGGGTDTQYF
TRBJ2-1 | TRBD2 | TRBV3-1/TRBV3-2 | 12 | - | TGTGCCAGCAGCCCCTCGGGGGGAGAGCAGTTCTTC | CASSPSGGEQFF
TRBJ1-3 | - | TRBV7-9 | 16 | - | TGTGCCAGCAGGAAAGAAGGAACCGTCTCTGGAAACACCATATATTTT | CASRKEGTVSGNTIYF
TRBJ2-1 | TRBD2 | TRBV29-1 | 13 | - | TGCAGCGTTGGGGCGGGGGACTACAATGAGCAGTTCTTC | CSVGAGDYNEQFF
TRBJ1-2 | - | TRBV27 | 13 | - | TGTGCCAGCAGTAGAGCTGCGAACTATGGCTACACCTTC | CASSRAANYGYTF
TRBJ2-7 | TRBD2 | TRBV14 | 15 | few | TGTGCCAGCAGCCAAACTCTAGCGGGGCGTTACGAGCAGTACTTC | CASSQTLAGRYEQYF
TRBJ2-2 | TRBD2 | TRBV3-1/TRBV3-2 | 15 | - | TGTGCCAGCAGCCTACTAGCGGGTATGACCGGGGAGCTGTTTTTT | CASSLLAGMTGELFF
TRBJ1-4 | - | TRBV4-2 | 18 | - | TGTGCCAGCAGCCGCGAAGGGGCCCAGAGTGCAACTAATGAAAAACTGTTTTTT | CASSREGAQSATNEKLFF